A few counts support the clone carrying this T cell receptor (beta chain). The target antigen is unknown. The J segment lost 2 bases and the V segment lost 10 bases, leaving 5 bases of the junction unmatched. The germline V gene has CDR1 LNHNV and CDR2 YYDKDF (reference sequence). The CDR3 totals 13 residues. In TCRdb, the reads were re-called with MiXCR into one record per CDR3 protein. The profile shows some 920,000 distinct CDR3 sequences, roughly 31% of them singletons. This sample is part of a study of T cell repertoires in cytomegalovirus infection. Study information: The authors used CMV epitopes that were HLA-C-restricted (recently identified) and HLA-B-restricted (well studied). TCR beta signatures that were public indicated CMV infection and matching HLA type.

The receptor was isolated from a human donor in good health (CMV status not recorded). Some clones in this sample may be carry-over from other donors' samples. Sequencing used cultured CD8+ T cells from PBMCs, obtained from culture after CMV antigen stimulation. The V gene is TRBV15, the J gene TRBJ1-2, with 9 bases lining up with TRBD1. The CDR3 here is CAIPGTGNYGYTF. DNA of the CDR3: TGTGCCATCCCCGGGACAGGGAACTATGGCTACACCTTC.